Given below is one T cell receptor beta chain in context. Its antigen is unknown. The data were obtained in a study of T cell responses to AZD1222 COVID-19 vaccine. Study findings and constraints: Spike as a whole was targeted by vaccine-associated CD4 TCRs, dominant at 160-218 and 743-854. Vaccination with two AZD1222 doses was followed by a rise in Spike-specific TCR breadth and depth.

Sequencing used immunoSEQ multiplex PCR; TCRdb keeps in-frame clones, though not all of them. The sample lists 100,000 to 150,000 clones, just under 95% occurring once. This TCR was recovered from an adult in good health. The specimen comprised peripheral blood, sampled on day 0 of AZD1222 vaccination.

The CDR3 spells CATSTGTGFTTEAFF. CDR3 DNA sequence: TGTGCCACCAGCACCGGGACAGGGTTTACCACTGAAGCTTTCTTT. The chain employs TRBV15 and TRBJ1-1, with TRBD1 identical over 9 bases. CDR1 is LNHNV and CDR2 is YYDKDF in the germline V gene (reference sequence). J gave up 4 bases and V 4 bases, and 7 bases lay outside the gene matches. This CDR3 spans 15 amino acids. Using reference TRBV15 and TRBJ1-1 for the parts outside the CDR3, the full variable domain is DAMVIQNPRYQVTQFGKPVTLSCSQTLNHNVMYWYQQKSSQAPKLLFHYYDKDFNNEADTPDNFQSRRPNTSFCFLDIRSPGLGDTAMYLCATSTGTGFTTEAFFGQGTRLTVV.